The clone carrying this T cell receptor beta chain has just one count. This entry comes from a study of blood T cell repertoires in COVID-19. Study details: COVID-19 samples from acute and convalescent phases originated in the United States, Italy and Spain.

TCRdb keeps only in-frame clones here, not all; method: immunoSEQ multiplex PCR. The profile shows 98,000 or so clones, 75% to 85% of them singletons. V dropped 5 bases and J dropped 9; count of bases not matched to a gene: 4. The V gene's germline CDR1 is ENHRY and CDR2 SYGVKD. The CDR3 runs to 14 residues. This clonotype was sampled from a man aged 55-75 years with acute or convalescent COVID-19. The genes are TRBV10-3 and TRBJ1-6; 10 nucleotides match TRBD1. The sample comprised peripheral blood. The CDR3 region is CAISQGQGISPLHF. The CDR3 region has the DNA TGTGCCATCAGTCAGGGACAGGGGATTTCACCCCTCCACTTT.